The present T cell receptor beta chain was sequenced within a study of blood T cell repertoires in COVID-19. Across the study: T cells, B-cell-depleted T cells, or PBMCs supplied cDNA or gDNA.

Recovery meant two consecutive negative NP/OP PCR tests, professional clearance, or resolved symptoms. Looked up from germline, CDR1 is LGHDT and CDR2 is YNNKEL (reference sequence). Trimming left V 8 bases short and J 5 bases short, with 16 bases between. This CDR3 spans 13 amino acids. Original analysis: From reference gene primer amplification, estimates of nucleated cell counts were derived. Data came from immunoSEQ multiplex PCR; TCRdb stores just in-frame clones and leaves some out. D and trimming come from the DNA, and the V and J calls and clone size come from that table. This repertoire shows more than 300,000 clones, about 88% found once; its top ten account for roughly 1.2%.

The chain has TRBV3-1 (or the pseudogene TRBV3-2) and TRBJ2-7, with D maybe TRBD1 (6 bases). The sequenced sample was PBMCs or T cells enriched from blood (not recorded which). This TCR derives from a woman younger than 30 who had recovered from COVID-19. The CDR3 reads CASRMGAQNEQYF. In DNA, the CDR3 is TGTGCCAGCCGTATGGGGGCACAAAACGAGCAGTACTTC.